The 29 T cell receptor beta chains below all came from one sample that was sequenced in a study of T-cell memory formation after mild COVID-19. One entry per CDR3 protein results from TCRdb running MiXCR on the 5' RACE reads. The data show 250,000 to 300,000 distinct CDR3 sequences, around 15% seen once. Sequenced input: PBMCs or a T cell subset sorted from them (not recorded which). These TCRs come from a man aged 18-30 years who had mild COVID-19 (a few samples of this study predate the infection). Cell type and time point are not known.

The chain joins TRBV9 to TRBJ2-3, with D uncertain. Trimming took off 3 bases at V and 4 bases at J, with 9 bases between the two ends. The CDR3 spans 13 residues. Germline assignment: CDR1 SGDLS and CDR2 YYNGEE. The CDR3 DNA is TGTGCCAGCAGCGGAGGCGGCCCAGATACGCAGTATTTT. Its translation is CASSGGGPDTQYF.

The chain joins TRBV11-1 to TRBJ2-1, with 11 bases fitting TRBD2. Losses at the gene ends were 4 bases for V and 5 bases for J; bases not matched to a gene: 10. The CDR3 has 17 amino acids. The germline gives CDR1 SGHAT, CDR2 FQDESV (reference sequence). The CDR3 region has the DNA TGTGCCAGCAGCTCATACGTGCTAGCGGGGGGACACAATGAGCAGTTCTTC. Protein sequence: CASSSYVLAGGHNEQFF.

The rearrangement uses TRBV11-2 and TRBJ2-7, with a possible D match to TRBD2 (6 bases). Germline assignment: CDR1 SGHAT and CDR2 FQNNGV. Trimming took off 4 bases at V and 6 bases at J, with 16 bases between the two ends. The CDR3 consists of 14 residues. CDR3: CASSSVSGRGEQYF. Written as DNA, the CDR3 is TGTGCCAGCAGCTCCGTCTCGGGGCGGGGCGAGCAGTACTTC.

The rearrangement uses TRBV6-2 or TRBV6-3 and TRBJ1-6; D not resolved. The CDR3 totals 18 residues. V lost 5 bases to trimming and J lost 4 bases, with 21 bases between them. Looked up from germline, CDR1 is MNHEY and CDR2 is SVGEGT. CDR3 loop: CASSNRASLRHYNSPLHF. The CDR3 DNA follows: TGTGCCAGCAGTAACCGGGCCTCCCTTCGCCATTATAATTCACCCCTCCACTTT.

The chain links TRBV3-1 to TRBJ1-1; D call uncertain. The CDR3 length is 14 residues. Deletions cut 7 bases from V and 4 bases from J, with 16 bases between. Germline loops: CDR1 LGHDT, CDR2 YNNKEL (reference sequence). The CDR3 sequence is CASTGVSLSTEAFF. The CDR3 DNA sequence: TGTGCCAGCACTGGAGTCTCTCTTAGCACTGAAGCTTTCTTT.

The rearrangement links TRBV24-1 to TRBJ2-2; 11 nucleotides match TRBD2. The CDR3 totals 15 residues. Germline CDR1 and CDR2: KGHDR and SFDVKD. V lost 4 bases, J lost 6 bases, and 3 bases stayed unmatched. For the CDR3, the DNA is TGTGCCACCAGTGAGACTAGCGGGGAATCCGGGGAGCTGTTTTTT. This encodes CATSETSGESGELFF.

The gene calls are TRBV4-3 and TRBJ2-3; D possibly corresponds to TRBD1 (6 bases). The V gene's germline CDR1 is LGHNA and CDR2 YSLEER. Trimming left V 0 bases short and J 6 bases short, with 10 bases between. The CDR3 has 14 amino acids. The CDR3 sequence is CASSQDQGWDTQYF. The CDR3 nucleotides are TGCGCCAGCAGCCAAGATCAGGGGTGGGATACGCAGTATTTT.

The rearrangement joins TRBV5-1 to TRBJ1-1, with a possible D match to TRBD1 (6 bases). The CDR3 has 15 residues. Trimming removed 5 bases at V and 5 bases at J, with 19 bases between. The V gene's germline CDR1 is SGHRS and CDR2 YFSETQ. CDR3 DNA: TGCGCCAGCAGGGGGGCCGGGACTCTTATGACTGAAGCTTTCTTT. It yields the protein CASRGAGTLMTEAFF.

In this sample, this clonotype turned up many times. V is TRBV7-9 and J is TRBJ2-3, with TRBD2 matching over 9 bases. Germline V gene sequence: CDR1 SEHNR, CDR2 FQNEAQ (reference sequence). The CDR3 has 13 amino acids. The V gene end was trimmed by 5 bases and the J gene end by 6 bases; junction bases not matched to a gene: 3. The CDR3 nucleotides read TGTGCCAGCAGCAGCGCGGGGGGGGATACGCAGTATTTT. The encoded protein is CASSSAGGDTQYF. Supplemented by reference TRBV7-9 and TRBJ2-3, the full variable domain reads DTGVSQNPRHKITKRGQNVTFRCDPISEHNRLYWYRQTLGQGPEFLTYFQNEAQLEKSRLLSDRFSAERPKGSFSTLEIQRTEQGDSAMYLCASSSAGGDTQYFGPGTRLTVL.

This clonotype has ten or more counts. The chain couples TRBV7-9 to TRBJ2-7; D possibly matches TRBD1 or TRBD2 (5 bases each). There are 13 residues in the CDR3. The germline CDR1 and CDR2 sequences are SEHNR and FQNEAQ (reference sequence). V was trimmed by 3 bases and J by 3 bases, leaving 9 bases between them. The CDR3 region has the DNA TGTGCCAGCAGCTTCCGGGACGTCTACGAGCAGTACTTC. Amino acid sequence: CASSFRDVYEQYF.

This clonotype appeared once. CDR3: CASSSQGNPNQPQHF. The CDR3, as DNA: TGTGCCAGCTCATCACAGGGGAATCCGAATCAGCCCCAGCATTTT. This chain links TRBV18 with TRBJ1-5, with 7 bases aligning to TRBD1. Germline CDR1 KGHSH, CDR2 LQKENI. This CDR3 is built from 15 residues. V trimming: 5 bases; J trimming: 4 bases; junction bases outside the gene matches: 8.

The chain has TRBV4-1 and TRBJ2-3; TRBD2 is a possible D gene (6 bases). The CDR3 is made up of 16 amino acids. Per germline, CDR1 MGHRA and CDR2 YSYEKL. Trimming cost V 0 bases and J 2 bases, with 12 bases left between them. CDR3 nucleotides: TGCGCCAGCAGCCAAGAACTAGCTGGTAACACAGATACGCAGTATTTT. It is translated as CASSQELAGNTDTQYF.

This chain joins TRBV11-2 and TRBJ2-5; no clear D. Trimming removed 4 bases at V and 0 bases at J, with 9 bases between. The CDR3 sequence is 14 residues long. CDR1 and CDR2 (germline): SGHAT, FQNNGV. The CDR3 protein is CASSSVEDQETQYF. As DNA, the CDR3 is TGTGCCAGCAGCTCCGTTGAAGACCAAGAGACCCAGTACTTC.

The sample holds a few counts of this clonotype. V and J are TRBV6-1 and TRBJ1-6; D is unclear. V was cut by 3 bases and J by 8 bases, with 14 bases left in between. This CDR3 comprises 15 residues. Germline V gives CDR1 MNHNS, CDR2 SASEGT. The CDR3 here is CASSDAPHRDSPLHF. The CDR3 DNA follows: TGTGCCAGCAGTGACGCCCCCCATCGGGATTCACCCCTCCACTTT.

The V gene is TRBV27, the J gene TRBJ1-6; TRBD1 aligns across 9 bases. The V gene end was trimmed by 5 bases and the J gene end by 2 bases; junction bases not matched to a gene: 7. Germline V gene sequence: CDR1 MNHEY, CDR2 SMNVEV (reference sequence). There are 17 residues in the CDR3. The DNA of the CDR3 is TGTGCCAGCAGTGCGACAGGGGGAGTAGCCTATAATTCACCCCTCCACTTT. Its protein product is CASSATGGVAYNSPLHF.

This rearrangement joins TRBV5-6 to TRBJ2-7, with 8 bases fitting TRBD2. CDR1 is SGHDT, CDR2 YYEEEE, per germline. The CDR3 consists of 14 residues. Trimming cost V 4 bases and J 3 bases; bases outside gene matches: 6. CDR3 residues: CASSKKRGNYEQYV. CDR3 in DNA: TGTGCCAGCAGCAAGAAGCGGGGGAACTACGAGCAGTACGTC.

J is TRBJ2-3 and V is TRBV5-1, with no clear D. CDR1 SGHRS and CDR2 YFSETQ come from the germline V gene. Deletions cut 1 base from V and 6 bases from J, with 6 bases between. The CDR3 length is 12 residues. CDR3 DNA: TGCGCCAGCAGCTTGAGGGTGGATACGCAGTATTTT. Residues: CASSLRVDTQYF.

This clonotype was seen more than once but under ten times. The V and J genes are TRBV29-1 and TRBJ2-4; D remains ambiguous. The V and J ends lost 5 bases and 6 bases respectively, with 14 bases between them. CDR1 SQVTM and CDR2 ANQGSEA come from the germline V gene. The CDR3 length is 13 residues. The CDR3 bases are TGCAGCGTTTTCGCGAGAACTGGAAACATTCAGTACTTC. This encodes CSVFARTGNIQYF.

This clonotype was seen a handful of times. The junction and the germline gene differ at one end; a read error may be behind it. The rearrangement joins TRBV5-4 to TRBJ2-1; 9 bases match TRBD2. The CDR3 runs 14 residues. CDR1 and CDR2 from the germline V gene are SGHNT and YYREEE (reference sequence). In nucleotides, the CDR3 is TGTGCCAGCAGCCCCGGGACTAGCTACCATGAGCAGTTCTTC. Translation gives CASSPGTSYHEQFF.

The CDR3 sequence: CSAPTGGTGADTQYF. The CDR3 DNA sequence: TGCAGTGCTCCGACGGGGGGGACCGGGGCAGATACGCAGTATTTT. J is TRBJ2-3 and V is TRBV20-1, with 8 nucleotides matching TRBD2. Germline V CDR1 and CDR2: DFQATT, SNEGSKA (reference sequence). V lost 5 bases to trimming and J lost 4 bases; unmatched junction nucleotides: 11. The CDR3 spans 15 residues.

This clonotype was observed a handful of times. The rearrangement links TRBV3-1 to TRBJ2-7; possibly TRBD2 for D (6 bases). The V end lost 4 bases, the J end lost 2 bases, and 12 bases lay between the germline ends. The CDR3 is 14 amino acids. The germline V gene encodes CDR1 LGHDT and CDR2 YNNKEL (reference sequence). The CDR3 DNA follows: TGTGCCAGCAGCCGCCCGACTAGGACCTACGAGCAGTACTTC. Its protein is CASSRPTRTYEQYF.

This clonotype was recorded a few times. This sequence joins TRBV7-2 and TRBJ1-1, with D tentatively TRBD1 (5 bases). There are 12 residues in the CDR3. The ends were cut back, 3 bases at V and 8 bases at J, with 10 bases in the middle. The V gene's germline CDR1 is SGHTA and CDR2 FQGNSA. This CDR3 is CASSFQGREAFF. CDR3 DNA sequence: TGTGCCAGCAGCTTTCAGGGCAGGGAAGCTTTCTTT. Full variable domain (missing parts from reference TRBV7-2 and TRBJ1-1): GAGVSQSPSNKVTEKGKDVELRCDPISGHTALYWYRQSLGQGLEFLIYFQGNSAPDKSGLPSDRFSAERTGGSVSTLTIQRTQQEDSAVYLCASSFQGREAFFGQGTRLTVV.

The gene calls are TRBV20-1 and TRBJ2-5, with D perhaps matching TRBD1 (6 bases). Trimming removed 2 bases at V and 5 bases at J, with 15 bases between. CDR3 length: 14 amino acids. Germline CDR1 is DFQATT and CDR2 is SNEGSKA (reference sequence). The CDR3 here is CSARSQLTGETQYF. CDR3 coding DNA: TGCAGTGCTAGATCGCAGCTCACAGGGGAGACCCAGTACTTC.

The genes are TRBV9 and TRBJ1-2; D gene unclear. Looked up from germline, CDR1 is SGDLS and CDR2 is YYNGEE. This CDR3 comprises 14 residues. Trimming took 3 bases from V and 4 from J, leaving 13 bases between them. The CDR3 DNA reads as TGTGCCAGCAGCGGCCTAGGTAAAAGCTATGGCTACACCTTC. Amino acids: CASSGLGKSYGYTF.

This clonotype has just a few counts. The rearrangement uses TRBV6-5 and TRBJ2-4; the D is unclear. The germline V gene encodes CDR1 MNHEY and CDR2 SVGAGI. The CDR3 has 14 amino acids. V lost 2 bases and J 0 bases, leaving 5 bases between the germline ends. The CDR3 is CASSYGLAKNIQYF. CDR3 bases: TGTGCCAGCAGTTACGGGCTAGCCAAAAACATTCAGTACTTC.

In DNA, the CDR3 is TGCAGTGCTAGGACGGTGACAACAGATACGCAGTATTTT. Protein sequence: CSARTVTTDTQYF. The chain joins TRBV20-1 to TRBJ2-3; D is unclear. The CDR3 contains 13 residues. Germline loops: CDR1 DFQATT, CDR2 SNEGSKA (reference sequence). Deletions cut 3 bases from V and 3 bases from J, with 10 bases between.

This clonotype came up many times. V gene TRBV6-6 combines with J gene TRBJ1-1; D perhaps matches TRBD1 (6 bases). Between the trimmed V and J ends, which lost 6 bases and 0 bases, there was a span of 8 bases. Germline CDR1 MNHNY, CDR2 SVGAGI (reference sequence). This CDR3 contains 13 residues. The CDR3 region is CASRGQLNTEAFF. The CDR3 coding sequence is TGTGCCAGCAGAGGACAGCTGAACACTGAAGCTTTCTTT.

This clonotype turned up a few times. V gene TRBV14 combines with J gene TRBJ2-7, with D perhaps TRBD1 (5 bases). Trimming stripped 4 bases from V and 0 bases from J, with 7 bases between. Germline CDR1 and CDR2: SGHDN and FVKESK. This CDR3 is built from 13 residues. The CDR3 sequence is CASSRTFSYEQYF. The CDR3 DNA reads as TGTGCCAGCAGCCGGACATTCTCCTACGAGCAGTACTTC.

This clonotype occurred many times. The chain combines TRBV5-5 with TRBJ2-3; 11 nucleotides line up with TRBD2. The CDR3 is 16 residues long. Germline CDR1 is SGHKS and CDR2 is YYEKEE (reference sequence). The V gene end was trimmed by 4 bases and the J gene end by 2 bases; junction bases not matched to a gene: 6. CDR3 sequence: CASSPRLAGFTDTQYF. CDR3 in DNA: TGTGCCAGCAGCCCCCGACTAGCGGGGTTCACAGATACGCAGTATTTT. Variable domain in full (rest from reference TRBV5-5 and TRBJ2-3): DAGVTQSPTHLIKTRGQQVTLRCSPISGHKSVSWYQQVLGQGPQFIFQYYEKEERGRGNFPDRFSARQFPNYSSELNVNALLLGDSALYLCASSPRLAGFTDTQYFGPGTRLTVL.